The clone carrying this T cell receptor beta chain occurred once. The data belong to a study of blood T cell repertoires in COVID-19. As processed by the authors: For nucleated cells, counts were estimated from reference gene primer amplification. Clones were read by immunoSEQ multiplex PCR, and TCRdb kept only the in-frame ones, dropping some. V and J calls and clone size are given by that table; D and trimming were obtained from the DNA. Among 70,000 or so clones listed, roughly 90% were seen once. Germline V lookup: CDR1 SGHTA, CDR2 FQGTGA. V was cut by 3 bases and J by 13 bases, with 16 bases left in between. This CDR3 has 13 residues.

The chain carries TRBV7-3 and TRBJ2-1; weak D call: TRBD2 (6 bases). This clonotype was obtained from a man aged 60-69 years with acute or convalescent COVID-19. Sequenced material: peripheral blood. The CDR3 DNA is TGTGCCAGCAGCTTCGGATCGGGCGGGGCCCAGTTCTTC. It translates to CASSFGSGGAQFF.